This record covers a single TCR beta chain. The authors' processing: Estimation of nucleated cell counts was performed using reference gene primer amplification. The table came from immunoSEQ multiplex PCR; TCRdb's copy has only in-frame clones and leaves some out. V and J calls plus clone size are reproduced from that table; the DNA served to infer D and trimming. The table records more than 120,000 clones, 75% to 90% of them present only once. This specimen comes from a study of blood T cell repertoires in COVID-19. The CDR3 is 14 residues long. V shed 6 bases and J 1 base; nucleotides not matched to a gene: 4. The germline V gene encodes CDR1 MNHNY and CDR2 SVGAGI (reference sequence).

V is TRBV6-6 and J is TRBJ2-3; 7 bases agree with TRBD1. The receptor was derived from a man aged 50-59 years who had recovered from COVID-19. The specimen was peripheral blood. DNA of the CDR3: TGTGCCAGCAGGTCTACAGGGGGCACAGATACGCAGTATTTT. As protein: CASRSTGGTDTQYF.